Listed below are T cell receptor beta chains from one sample, sequenced in a study of cytomegalovirus exposure and HLA in healthy donors. Here immunoSEQ multiplex PCR was the method, and the copy in TCRdb shows in-frame clones only, minus some. The data hold 140,000 to 150,000 clones, with 87% observed a single time. Input material: PBMCs. All receptors come from a man aged 18 to 30 in good health and CMV-seropositive. The conserved cysteine and the conserved F or W are not part of the CDR3 here. The D gene is left open where the match is weak. Size is omitted from some rows. Given values are once, few, many or a class for expanded clones.

cdr3_length j_call clone_size v_call d_call cdr3_aa
15 TRBJ2-3 . TRBV5-1 TRBD2 ASSFLGTSGVTDTQY
12 TRBJ2-1 . TRBV7-3 . ASSSGGRDNEQF
13 TRBJ1-1 . TRBV19 . ASSPTVKKNTEAF
16 TRBJ1-2 . TRBV7-2 TRBD1 ASSPNSSPGTGRYGYT
13 TRBJ1-2 . TRBV28 TRBD1 ASSHQTGRHDGYT
12 TRBJ2-1 . TRBV6-5 TRBD1 ASNQQGAYNEQF
11 TRBJ1-1 . TRBV5-1 TRBD1 ASSFDREAEAF
12 TRBJ1-2 many TRBV25-1 . ASSEDFTQDGYT
13 TRBJ2-5 . TRBV2 TRBD1 ASIRQGTYQETQY
18 TRBJ1-5 . TRBV19 TRBD1 ASSIDLEIGQGFLYQPQH
11 TRBJ2-2 . TRBV28 TRBD1 ASRTGQDGELF
15 TRBJ2-7 . TRBV18 TRBD2 ASSPQPSGRSSYEQY
13 TRBJ1-5 . TRBV6-5 TRBD1 ASSPQNRGHQPQH
11 TRBJ2-7 . TRBV18 . ASSPGQGNEQY
11 TRBJ2-3 once TRBV28 . ASSTPSGDTQY
11 TRBJ2-1 few TRBV6-5 TRBD2 ASSYRGGNEQF
12 TRBJ2-1 . TRBV4-1 TRBD2 ASERDRSYNEQF
11 TRBJ2-2 few TRBV7-9 . ASSVTGTGELF
14 TRBJ1-1 . TRBV5-1 . ASSPDGRTMNTEAF
13 TRBJ2-1 . TRBV11-2 TRBD2 ASSPAASGRNEQF
13 TRBJ2-5 . TRBV21-1 . ASSGVSGATGTQY
11 TRBJ1-1 . TRBV7-9 . ASSRLGSTEAF
13 TRBJ2-1 . TRBV5-4 . ASSRDFNSYNEQF
11 TRBJ1-4 . TRBV5-1 . ASSPTGPEKLF
12 TRBJ1-3 . TRBV7-9 TRBD1 ASSPSGGGNTIY
11 TRBJ2-2 . TRBV7-9 . ASLGRNTGELF
11 TRBJ2-4 few TRBV6-4 . ASSDSEGNIQY
13 TRBJ2-3 . TRBV6-6 . ASSYQQKITDTQY
11 TRBJ2-2 once TRBV28 . ASTRGGTGELF
10 TRBJ2-1 . TRBV9 . ASSAQGNEQF
11 TRBJ2-7 . TRBV27 . ASTLTPLGEQY
16 TRBJ1-2 . TRBV7-9 . ASNLVDLRAASFYGYT
13 TRBJ2-1 . TRBV14 TRBD2 ASSHIAGGNNEQF
15 TRBJ2-7 . TRBV14 TRBD2 ASSQDSGASGRGEQY
11 TRBJ1-6 few TRBV30 TRBD1 AWSVKGASPLH
13 TRBJ1-3 . TRBV7-6 . ASSLDPSSGNTIY
13 TRBJ2-7 . TRBV6-1 . ASSEDGLGGSEQY